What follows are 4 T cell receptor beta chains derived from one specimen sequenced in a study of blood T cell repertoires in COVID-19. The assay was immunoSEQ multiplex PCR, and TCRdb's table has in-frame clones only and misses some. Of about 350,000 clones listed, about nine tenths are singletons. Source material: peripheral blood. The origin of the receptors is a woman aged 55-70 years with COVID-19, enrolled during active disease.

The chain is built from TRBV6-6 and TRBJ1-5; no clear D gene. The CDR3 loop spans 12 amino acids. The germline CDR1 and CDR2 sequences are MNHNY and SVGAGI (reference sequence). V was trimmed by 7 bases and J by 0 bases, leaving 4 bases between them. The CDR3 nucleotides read TGTGCCAGCAAATATAGCAATCAGCCCCAGCATTTT. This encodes CASKYSNQPQHF.

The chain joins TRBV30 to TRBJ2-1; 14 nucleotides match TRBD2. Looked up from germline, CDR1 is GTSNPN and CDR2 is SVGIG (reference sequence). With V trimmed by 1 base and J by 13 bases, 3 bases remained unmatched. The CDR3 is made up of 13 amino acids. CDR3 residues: CAWSGLAGGQQFF. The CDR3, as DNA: TGTGCCTGGAGTGGACTAGCGGGGGGGCAACAGTTCTTC.

The CDR3 loop reads CASSPQRYEQYF. The DNA of the CDR3 is TGTGCCAGCAGCCCCCAGCGATACGAGCAGTACTTC. The rearrangement uses TRBV7-8 and TRBJ2-7; no reliable D call. V shed 5 bases and J shed 4 bases, with 9 bases lying between them. CDR1 and CDR2 (germline): SGHVS, FQNEAQ. The CDR3 is made up of 12 amino acids.

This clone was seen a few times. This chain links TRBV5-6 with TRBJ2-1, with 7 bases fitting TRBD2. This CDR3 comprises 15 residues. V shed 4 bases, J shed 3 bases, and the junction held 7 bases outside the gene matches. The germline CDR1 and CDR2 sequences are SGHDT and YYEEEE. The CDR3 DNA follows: TGTGCCAGCAGCGTACAAGCGGGGAGCTACAATGAGCAGTTCTTC. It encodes CASSVQAGSYNEQFF.